The clone carrying this T cell receptor (beta chain) was seen many times. The antigen is not known. CDR1 and CDR2 from the germline V gene are MDHEN and SYDVKM. The CDR3 has 15 residues. With 3 bases removed from V and 0 bases from J, the gap between germline ends came to 9 bases. The data originate from a study of early T cells in non-severe SARS-CoV-2 infection. Study findings and constraints: Lookups in VDJdb leaned toward anti-spike CD8 responses and missed private and CD4 specificities.

cDNA molecules, individually, were tagged with unique molecular identifiers. TCRdb passed the 5' RACE reads through MiXCR, listing each CDR3 protein once. The sample has roughly 51,000 distinct CDR3 sequences, roughly 6.8% seen once; the top ten hold less than 5%. V is TRBV28 and J is TRBJ2-1, with D hard to call. This TCR was recovered from an adult who was a healthcare worker with PCR-confirmed SARS-CoV-2 infection or an uninfected control (not recorded which). The sequenced sample consisted of whole blood. This CDR3 reads CASSFVRSSYNEQFF. The CDR3 nucleotides read TGTGCCAGCAGTTTTGTCCGAAGCTCCTACAATGAGCAGTTCTTC.